This TCR beta chain was recovered during a study of T cell responses to AZD1222 COVID-19 vaccine. Study results and limitations: Receipt of two AZD1222 doses was followed by a rise in Spike-specific TCR breadth and depth. Females outnumbered males among donors, who were mostly white British; clonal diversity was possibly underestimated. There were repertoire samples only from the period after the peak T cell response.

Germline CDR1 MNHEY, CDR2 SVGAGI. This CDR3 has 15 residues. J lost 2 bases, V lost 4 bases, and 5 bases had no gene match. Some clones are missing from TCRdb's copy, which holds only in-frame ones; the method was immunoSEQ multiplex PCR. The sample holds 150,000 to 200,000 clones, roughly nine tenths seen once. Notes on this clone: Its antigen is as yet unknown.

The clonotype comes from an adult who received the AZD1222 COVID-19 vaccine. V is TRBV6-5 and J is TRBJ2-1; 7 bases line up with TRBD2. The sequencing here drew on peripheral blood, taken 28 days after the second AZD1222 dose. The CDR3 region is CASSFAGETYNEQFF. In DNA form, the CDR3 reads TGTGCCAGCAGTTTCGCGGGGGAAACCTACAATGAGCAGTTCTTC.